The source of this T cell receptor (delta chain) is a study of γδ T cells in repeated Plasmodium falciparum infection. Study findings and constraints: Vgamma9/Vdelta2+ repertoires stayed stably polyclonal over time and infection.

V was cut by 2 bases and J by 7 bases, with 26 bases left in between. The germline V gene has CDR1 TSWWSYY and CDR2 QGS. The CDR3 loop spans 18 amino acids. Vgamma9/Vdelta2+ and Vdelta2-negative gammadelta T cells were flow-sorted from PBMC for bulk sequencing. For this clone: Its antigen is as yet unknown. This likely came from a read error, as a far larger clone is one base away. This sample also contains other DNA sequences that code for the same CDR3.

TRG and TRD sequences were obtained from every sorted gammadelta sample. TCRdb repeated clone calling on the multiplex PCR reads with CATT. The table has 50,000 to 65,000 delta-chain clones, about 1.5% seen once; the top ten hold about 15%. This TCR was sampled from a pool of human donors (malaria-infected and uninfected, not separated). The chain is built from TRDV1 and TRDJ1; D possibly corresponds to TRDD2 (6 bases). Matching the DNA to germline supplied the J gene, which TCRdb does not give. The sample taken for sequencing was gamma-delta T cells from blood. CDR3 coding DNA: TGTGCTCTTGGGGAAGTCTTCCTGCGTCCGGGGGGGCTTCTTAAACTCATCTTT. Amino acids: CALGEVFLRPGGLLKLIF.